These 20 T cell receptor beta chains share one sample of origin, sequenced in a study of blood T cell repertoires in COVID-19. Here immunoSEQ multiplex PCR was the method, and the copy in TCRdb shows in-frame clones only, minus some. The data contain approximately 100,000 clones, approximately 90% of them seen just once; the ten biggest clones take up 19%. Sample: peripheral blood. The receptors derive from a human donor with acute or convalescent COVID-19. The donor label of this sample is uncertain.

The chain is built from TRBV19 and TRBJ1-5; 8 nucleotides line up with TRBD1. CDR1 is LNHDA and CDR2 is SQIVND in the germline V gene (reference sequence). This CDR3 region has 17 residues. CDR3 sequence: CASRRGTGHYSNQPQHF. CDR3 sequence (DNA): TGTGCGAGTCGCCGAGGGACAGGCCATTATAGCAATCAGCCCCAGCATTTT.

This clone was counted a single time. J is TRBJ1-1 and V is TRBV6-6; 10 nucleotides agree with TRBD1. The J segment lost 5 bases and the V segment lost 6 bases, leaving 3 bases of the junction unmatched. The germline CDR1 and CDR2 sequences are MNHNY and SVGAGI (reference sequence). The CDR3 loop spans 13 amino acids. The CDR3 DNA reads as TGTGCCAGCAGGGGACAGGGGCTTACTGAAGCTTTCTTT. This sequence encodes CASRGQGLTEAFF.

The rearrangement links TRBV5-4 to TRBJ1-3; 8 bases line up with TRBD1. The V and J ends lost 4 bases and 1 base, in that order; junction bases with no gene match: 10. Germline CDR1 reads SGHNT; CDR2 reads YYREEE (reference sequence). This CDR3 region has 17 residues. CDR3 sequence: CASSASGGLRSGNTIYF. In DNA form, the CDR3 reads TGTGCCAGCAGCGCCTCAGGGGGCTTACGATCTGGAAACACCATATATTTT.

J is TRBJ2-2 and V is TRBV5-4; 12 bases fit TRBD2. V was clipped by 4 bases and J by 6 bases; unmatched bases: 13. Germline CDR1 SGHNT, CDR2 YYREEE (reference sequence). The CDR3 has 18 amino acids. This CDR3 is CASSREVLAGGPAGELFF. The CDR3 DNA follows: TGTGCCAGCAGCCGGGAGGTCCTAGCGGGAGGGCCCGCCGGGGAGCTGTTTTTT.

V and J are TRBV7-2 and TRBJ1-2, with D maybe TRBD1 (6 bases). Germline CDR1 and CDR2: SGHTA and FQGNSA. V was shortened by 2 bases and J by 3 bases, with 7 bases between the two germline ends. This CDR3 has 13 amino acids. The CDR3 loop is CASSLSGDYGYTF. CDR3 coding DNA: TGTGCCAGCAGCTTATCAGGGGACTATGGCTACACCTTC.

This chain uses TRBV6-2 or TRBV6-3 with TRBJ2-1, with 9 bases matching TRBD2. V gave up 2 bases and J gave up 1 base; unmatched junction bases: 3. The length of the CDR3 is 16 residues. Germline lookup yields CDR1 MNHEY and CDR2 SVGEGT. CDR3 protein: CASSYGLAGSYNEQFF. The DNA for the CDR3 is TGTGCCAGCAGTTACGGGCTAGCGGGGTCCTACAATGAGCAGTTCTTC.

The chain joins TRBV5-1 to TRBJ1-1; 7 nucleotides line up with TRBD1. CDR1 SGHRS and CDR2 YFSETQ come from the germline V gene. CDR3 size: 13 residues. V gave up 6 bases and J gave up 4 bases; unmatched junction bases: 6. This CDR3 reads CASKLQGITEAFF. The CDR3 DNA is TGCGCCAGCAAACTACAGGGGATCACTGAAGCTTTCTTT. Combining the CDR3 with reference TRBV5-1 and TRBJ1-1 gives the whole variable domain KAGVTQTPRYLIKTRGQQVTLSCSPISGHRSVSWYQQTPGQGLQFLFEYFSETQRNKGNFPGRFSGRQFSNSRSEMNVSTLELGDSALYLCASKLQGITEAFFGQGTRLTVV.

This clone is a singleton in its sample. The chain carries TRBV12-3 or TRBV12-4 and TRBJ2-5, with D possibly being TRBD2 (6 bases). Trimming stripped 1 base from V and 4 bases from J, with 7 bases between. The CDR3 is made up of 13 amino acids. As DNA, the CDR3 is TGTGCCAGCAGTTTAGGGGGAGGAGAGACCCAGTACTTC. Its protein product is CASSLGGGETQYF.

The chain links TRBV7-9 to TRBJ1-5; weak D call: TRBD1 (6 bases). V was shortened by 1 base and J by 5 bases, with 12 bases between the two germline ends. Germline CDR1 and CDR2: SEHNR and FQNEAQ (reference sequence). This CDR3 comprises 15 residues. CDR3 DNA: TGTGCCAGCAGCTTAGGACAGGAAGGCCATCAGCCCCAGCATTTT. This translates into CASSLGQEGHQPQHF.

The chain carries TRBV2 and TRBJ1-6; D unresolved. This CDR3 comprises 12 residues. V lost 10 bases, J lost 7 bases, and 11 bases lay in between. Germline V gene lookup returns CDR1 SNHLY and CDR2 FYNNEI. The CDR3 sequence: CATFTGNSPLHF. The CDR3 DNA follows: TGTGCCACCTTTACGGGAAATTCACCCCTCCACTTT. Using reference TRBV2 and TRBJ1-6 for the parts outside the CDR3, the full variable domain is EPEVTQTPSHQVTQMGQEVILRCVPISNHLYFYWYRQILGQKVEFLVSFYNNEISEKSEIFDDQFSVERPDGSNFTLKIRSTKLEDSAMYFCATFTGNSPLHFGNGTRLTVT.

This clone has only one observation. The V gene is TRBV7-9, the J gene TRBJ2-5, with 8 bases fitting TRBD1. This CDR3 has 13 residues. Losses at the gene ends were 7 bases for V and 4 bases for J; bases not matched to a gene: 5. Germline lookup yields CDR1 SEHNR and CDR2 FQNEAQ (reference sequence). The CDR3 region is CASNLGQGETQYF. DNA of the CDR3: TGTGCCAGCAACCTAGGACAGGGAGAGACCCAGTACTTC.

The V and J genes are TRBV6-5 and TRBJ1-2; 7 nucleotides line up with TRBD1. The CDR3 consists of 14 residues. The V and J ends lost 6 bases and 1 base, in that order; junction bases with no gene match: 5. Germline CDR1 is MNHEY and CDR2 is SVGAGI. The CDR3 DNA follows: TGTGCCAGCAGAGAGACAGGGATTAACTATGGCTACACCTTC. This translates into CASRETGINYGYTF.

The chain couples TRBV27 to TRBJ2-7; D perhaps matches TRBD2 (6 bases). V lost 6 bases to trimming and J lost 2 bases, with 11 bases between them. Per the germline V gene, CDR1 is MNHEY and CDR2 is SMNVEV (reference sequence). The CDR3 sequence is 13 residues long. CDR3 in amino acids: CASSPGTPYEQYF. The CDR3 nucleotides are TGTGCCAGCAGCCCCGGGACTCCCTACGAGCAGTACTTC.

This clone appeared once. One end of the junction is discordant with germline, which a read error may explain. Other DNA sequences in this specimen translate into the identical CDR3. V usage is TRBV6-5 and J usage is TRBJ2-5; 7 nucleotides line up with TRBD2. Germline CDR1 is MNHEY and CDR2 is SVGAGI. The CDR3 has 15 residues. DNA for the CDR3: TGTGCCAGCAGCTACTCGAAGGGACTACCAGAGACCCAGTACTTC. It codes for CASSYSKGLPETQYF.

This clone was detected only once. V gene TRBV18 combines with J gene TRBJ2-2; 8 bases fit TRBD1. V lost 4 bases to trimming and J lost 7 bases; unmatched junction nucleotides: 8. CDR1 is KGHSH, CDR2 LQKENI, per germline. This CDR3 region has 15 residues. The CDR3 DNA reads TGTGCCAGCTCACTCGGACAGGGCGGTGACGGGGAGCTGTTTTTT. This sequence encodes CASSLGQGGDGELFF.

The V and J genes are TRBV6-5 and TRBJ2-4, with 7 bases fitting TRBD2. V shed 5 bases, J shed 4 bases, and the junction held 8 bases outside the gene matches. The CDR3 is made up of 15 amino acids. CDR1 and CDR2 from the germline V gene are MNHEY and SVGAGI. This CDR3 is CASSPVGGIKNIQYF. The CDR3 nucleotides read TGTGCCAGCAGTCCGGTGGGGGGGATTAAAAACATTCAGTACTTC.

This chain joins TRBV2 and TRBJ1-6; D is uncertain. Between the trimmed V and J ends, which lost 4 bases and 7 bases, there was a span of 11 bases. The CDR3 is made up of 14 amino acids. Germline values: CDR1 SNHLY, CDR2 FYNNEI. The CDR3 DNA reads TGTGCCAGCAGTGGTGTACAACAAAATTCACCCCTCCACTTT. This translates into CASSGVQQNSPLHF.

The chain combines TRBV5-1 with TRBJ1-6; a weak D match, TRBD1 (6 bases). The germline gives CDR1 SGHRS, CDR2 YFSETQ. V lost 0 bases, J lost 9 bases, and 10 bases lay in between. The CDR3 runs to 14 residues. CDR3 residues: CASSLGQAGSPLHF. The CDR3, as DNA: TGCGCCAGCAGCTTGGGACAGGCGGGTTCACCCCTCCACTTT.

The rearrangement links TRBV7-3 to TRBJ2-1; TRBD2 might be the D (6 bases). The germline CDR1 and CDR2 sequences are SGHTA and FQGTGA. Trimming stripped 0 bases from V and 4 bases from J, with 7 bases between. CDR3 size: 14 residues. CDR3 protein: CASSLTGGYNEQFF. In nucleotides, the CDR3 is TGTGCCAGCAGCTTAACGGGGGGATACAATGAGCAGTTCTTC.

The V call is TRBV27, the J call TRBJ2-1, with TRBD2 matching over 9 bases. After removal of 5 bases from V and 7 bases from J, the junction contained 6 bases not matched to a gene. Germline loops: CDR1 MNHEY, CDR2 SMNVEV (reference sequence). The CDR3 is 14 amino acids. As DNA, the CDR3 is TGTGCCAGCAGTGTAGCGGGAGTCATAAATGAGCAGTTCTTC. Amino acids: CASSVAGVINEQFF.